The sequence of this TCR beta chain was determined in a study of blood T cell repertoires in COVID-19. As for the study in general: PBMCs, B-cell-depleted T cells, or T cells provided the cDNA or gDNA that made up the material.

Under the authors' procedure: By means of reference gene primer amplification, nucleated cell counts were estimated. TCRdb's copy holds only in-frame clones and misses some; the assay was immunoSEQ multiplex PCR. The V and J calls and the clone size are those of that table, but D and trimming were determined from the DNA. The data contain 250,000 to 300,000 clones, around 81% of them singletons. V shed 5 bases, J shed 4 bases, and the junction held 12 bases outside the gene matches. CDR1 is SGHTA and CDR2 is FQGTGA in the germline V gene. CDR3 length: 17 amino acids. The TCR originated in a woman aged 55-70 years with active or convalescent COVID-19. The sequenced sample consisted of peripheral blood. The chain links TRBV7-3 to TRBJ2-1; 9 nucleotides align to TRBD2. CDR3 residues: CASSREAGGYEYNEQFF. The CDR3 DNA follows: TGTGCCAGCAGCAGAGAAGCGGGGGGCTACGAATACAATGAGCAGTTCTTC.